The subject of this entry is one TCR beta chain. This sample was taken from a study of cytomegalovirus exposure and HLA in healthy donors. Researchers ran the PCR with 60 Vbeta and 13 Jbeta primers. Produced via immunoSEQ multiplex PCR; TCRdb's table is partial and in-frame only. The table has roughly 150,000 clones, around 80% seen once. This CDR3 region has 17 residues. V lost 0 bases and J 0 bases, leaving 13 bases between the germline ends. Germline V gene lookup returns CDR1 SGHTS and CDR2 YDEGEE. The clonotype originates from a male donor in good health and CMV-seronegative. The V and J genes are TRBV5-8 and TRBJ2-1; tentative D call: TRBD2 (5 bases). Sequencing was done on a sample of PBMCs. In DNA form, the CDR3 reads TGTGCCAGCAGCTTGGAGGGAGCGCTTAGCTCCTACAATGAGCAGTTCTTC. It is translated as CASSLEGALSSYNEQFF.